In this sample, the clone carrying this T cell receptor beta chain turned up many times. As yet, its antigen is unknown. Germline V CDR1 and CDR2: MNHNS, SASEGT. The CDR3 totals 15 residues. Trimming removed 2 bases from V and 4 bases from J; junction bases left unmatched: 7. From RNA, the CDR3 regions of TCR beta chains were amplified and sequenced. An initial RT-PCR round employing HTBI primers preceded a second-round multiplex PCR. TCRdb analysed the multiplex PCR reads with MiXCR anew, one entry per CDR3 protein. The sample holds about 390,000 distinct CDR3 sequences, less than 20% seen once. The sample is drawn from a study of Graves' ophthalmopathy and Graves' hyperthyroidism. PBMCs originated in 8.5 to 10 ml of fresh peripheral blood. The study, taken as a whole, reports: From stable hyperthyroidism, ophthalmopathy was separated by a 13-signature model with about 88% sensitivity and around 79% specificity. Most thyroid-expanded clonotypes exceeding 0.001 frequency were also found in blood.

What was sequenced was peripheral blood. This receptor was taken from a woman between 18 and 30 years old with stable Graves' hyperthyroidism. V is TRBV6-1 and J is TRBJ2-7; 8 bases line up with TRBD2. CDR3 bases: TGTGCCAGCAGTGAAACTAGCGGCCTCCCTTACGAGCAGTACTTC. This codes for CASSETSGLPYEQYF.